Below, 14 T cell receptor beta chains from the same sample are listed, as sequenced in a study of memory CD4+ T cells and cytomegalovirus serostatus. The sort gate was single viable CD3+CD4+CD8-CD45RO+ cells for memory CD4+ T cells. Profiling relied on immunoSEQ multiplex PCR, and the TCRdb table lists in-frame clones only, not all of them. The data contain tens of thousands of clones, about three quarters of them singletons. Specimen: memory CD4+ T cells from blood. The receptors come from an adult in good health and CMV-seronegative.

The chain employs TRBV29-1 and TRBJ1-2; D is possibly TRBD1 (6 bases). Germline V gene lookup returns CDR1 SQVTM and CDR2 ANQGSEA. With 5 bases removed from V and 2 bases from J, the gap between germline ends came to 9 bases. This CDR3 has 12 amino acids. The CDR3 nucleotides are TGCAGCGTTAGAGGACAGAACTATGGCTACACCTTC. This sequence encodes CSVRGQNYGYTF.

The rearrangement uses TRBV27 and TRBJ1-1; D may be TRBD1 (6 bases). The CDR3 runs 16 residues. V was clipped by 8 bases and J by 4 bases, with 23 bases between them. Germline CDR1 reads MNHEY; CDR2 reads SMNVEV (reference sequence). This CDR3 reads CASGADSRRRGTEAFF. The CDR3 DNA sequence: TGTGCCAGCGGTGCGGACAGCAGACGCCGGGGCACTGAAGCTTTCTTT.

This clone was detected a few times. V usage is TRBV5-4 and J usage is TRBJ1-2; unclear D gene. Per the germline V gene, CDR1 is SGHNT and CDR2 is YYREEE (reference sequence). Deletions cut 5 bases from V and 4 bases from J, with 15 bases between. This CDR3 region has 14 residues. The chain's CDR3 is CASRPWKGGYGYTF. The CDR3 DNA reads TGTGCCAGCAGGCCTTGGAAGGGAGGCTATGGCTACACCTTC.

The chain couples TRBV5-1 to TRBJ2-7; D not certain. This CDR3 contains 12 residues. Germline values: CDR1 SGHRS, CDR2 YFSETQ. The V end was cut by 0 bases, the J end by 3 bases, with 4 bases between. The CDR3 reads CASSLDFYEQYF. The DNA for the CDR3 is TGCGCCAGCAGCTTGGATTTCTACGAGCAGTACTTC.

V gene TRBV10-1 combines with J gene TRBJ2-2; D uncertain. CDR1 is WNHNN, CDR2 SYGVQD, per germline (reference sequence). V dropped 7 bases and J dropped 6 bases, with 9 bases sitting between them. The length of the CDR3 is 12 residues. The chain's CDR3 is CASTAGPGELFF. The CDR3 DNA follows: TGCGCCAGCACTGCCGGCCCCGGGGAGCTGTTTTTT.

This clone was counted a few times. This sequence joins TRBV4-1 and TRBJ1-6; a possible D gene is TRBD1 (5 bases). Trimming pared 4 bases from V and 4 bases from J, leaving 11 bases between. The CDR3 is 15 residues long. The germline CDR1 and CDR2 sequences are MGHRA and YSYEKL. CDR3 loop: CASSPRTPYNSPLHF. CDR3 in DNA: TGCGCCAGCAGCCCCCGGACACCTTATAATTCACCCCTCCACTTT.

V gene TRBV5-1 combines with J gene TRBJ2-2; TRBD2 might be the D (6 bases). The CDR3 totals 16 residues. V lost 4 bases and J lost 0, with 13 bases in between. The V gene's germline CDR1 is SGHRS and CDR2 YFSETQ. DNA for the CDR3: TGCGCCAGCAGCAAAGTAGCGGCTGCGAACACCGGGGAGCTGTTTTTT. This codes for CASSKVAAANTGELFF. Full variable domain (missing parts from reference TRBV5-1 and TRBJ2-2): KAGVTQTPRYLIKTRGQQVTLSCSPISGHRSVSWYQQTPGQGLQFLFEYFSETQRNKGNFPGRFSGRQFSNSRSEMNVSTLELGDSALYLCASSKVAAANTGELFFGEGSRLTVL.

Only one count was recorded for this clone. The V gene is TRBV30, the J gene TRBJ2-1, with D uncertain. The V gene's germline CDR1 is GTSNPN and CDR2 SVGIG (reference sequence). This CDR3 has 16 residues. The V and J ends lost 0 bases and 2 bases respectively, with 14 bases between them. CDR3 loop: CAWSVFERSAYNEQFF. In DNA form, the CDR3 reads TGTGCCTGGAGTGTATTCGAGCGATCGGCCTACAATGAGCAGTTCTTC. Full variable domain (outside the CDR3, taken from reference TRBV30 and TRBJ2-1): SQTIHQWPATLVQPVGSPLSLECTVEGTSNPNLYWYRQAAGRGLQLLFYSVGIGQISSEVPQNLSASRPQDRQFILSSKKLLLSDSGFYLCAWSVFERSAYNEQFFGPGTRLTVL.

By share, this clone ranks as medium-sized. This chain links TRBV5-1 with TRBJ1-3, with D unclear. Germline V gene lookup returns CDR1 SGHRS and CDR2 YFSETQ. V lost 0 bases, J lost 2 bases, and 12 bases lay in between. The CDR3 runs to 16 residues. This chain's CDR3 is CASSLVSGLAGNTIYF. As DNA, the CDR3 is TGCGCCAGCAGCTTGGTATCCGGGCTGGCTGGAAACACCATATATTTT.

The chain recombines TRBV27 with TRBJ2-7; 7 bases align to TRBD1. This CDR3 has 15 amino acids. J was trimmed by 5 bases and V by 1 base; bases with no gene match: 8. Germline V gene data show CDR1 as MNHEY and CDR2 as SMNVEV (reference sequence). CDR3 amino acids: CASSLWETGNDEQYF. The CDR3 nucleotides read TGTGCCAGCAGTTTATGGGAGACAGGGAACGACGAGCAGTACTTC.

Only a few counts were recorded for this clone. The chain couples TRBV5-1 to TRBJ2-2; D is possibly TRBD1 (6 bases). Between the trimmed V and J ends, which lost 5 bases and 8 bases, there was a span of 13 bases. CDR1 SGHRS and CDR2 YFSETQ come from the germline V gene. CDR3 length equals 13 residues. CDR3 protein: CASSPNREGELFF. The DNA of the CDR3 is TGCGCCAGCAGTCCAAACAGGGAGGGGGAGCTGTTTTTT.

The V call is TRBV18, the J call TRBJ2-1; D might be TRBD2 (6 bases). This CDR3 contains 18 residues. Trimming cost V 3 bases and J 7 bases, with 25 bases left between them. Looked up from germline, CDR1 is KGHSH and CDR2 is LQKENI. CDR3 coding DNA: TGTGCCAGCTCACCCCGAGGGAGTAGCGGCCTATACCTTAATGAGCAGTTCTTC. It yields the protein CASSPRGSSGLYLNEQFF.

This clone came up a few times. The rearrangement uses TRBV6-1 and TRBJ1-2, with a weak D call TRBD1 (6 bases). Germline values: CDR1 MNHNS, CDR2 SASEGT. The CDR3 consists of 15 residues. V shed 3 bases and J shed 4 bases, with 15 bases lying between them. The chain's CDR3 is CASSEGGQLGYGYTF. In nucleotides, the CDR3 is TGTGCCAGCAGTGAGGGTGGACAGCTAGGCTATGGCTACACCTTC.

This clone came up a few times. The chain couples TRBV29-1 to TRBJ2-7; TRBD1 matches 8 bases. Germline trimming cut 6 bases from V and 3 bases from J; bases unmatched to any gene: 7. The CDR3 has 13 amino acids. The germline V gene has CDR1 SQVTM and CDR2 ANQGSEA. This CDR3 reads CSVGQGLGYEQYF. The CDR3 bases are TGCAGCGTAGGACAGGGACTGGGCTACGAGCAGTACTTC.